This T cell receptor beta chain was found in a study of blood T cell repertoires in COVID-19. This clone has a single count. The assay was immunoSEQ multiplex PCR, and TCRdb's table has in-frame clones only and misses some. The sample lists 200,000 to 250,000 clones, roughly 89% occurring once. CDR3 length equals 11 residues. CDR1 MNHEY and CDR2 SMNVEV come from the germline V gene (reference sequence). Between the trimmed V and J ends, which lost 2 bases and 7 bases, there was a span of 6 bases. The sample taken for sequencing was PBMCs or T cells enriched from blood (not recorded which). The V call is TRBV27, the J call TRBJ2-7; D gene uncertain. This receptor was identified in a woman aged 40 to 50 who had recovered from COVID-19. In nucleotides, the CDR3 is TGTGCCAGCAGTTTAAATGAGGAGCAGTACTTC. Encoded protein: CASSLNEEQYF.